This section outlines one T cell receptor (beta chain) sequence together with its context. Antigen specificity is unknown. Clones were sequenced by immunoSEQ multiplex PCR, and TCRdb holds only the in-frame ones, with some missing. Here the sample spans some 150,000 clones, under 95% being singletons. This specimen belongs to a study of T cell responses to AZD1222 COVID-19 vaccine. The CDR3 has 16 amino acids. The germline V gene encodes CDR1 MGHDK and CDR2 SYGVNS. Trimming shortened V by 6 bases and J by 2 bases, and 20 bases separated the two germline ends. Regarding the study as a whole: Spike-specific TCR breadth rose after two AZD1222 doses, and depth rose as well. Reports indicate that nearly half of spike-specific TCRs are directed at unmutated variant regions.

The V gene is TRBV25-1, the J gene TRBJ2-7, with D possibly being TRBD1 (6 bases). The material sequenced was peripheral blood, taken on day 0 of AZD1222 vaccination. The TCR originated in an adult in good health. The CDR3, as DNA: TGTGCCAGCAGGGTTCTGGGACACGAGAAAACCTACGAGCAGTACTTC. Protein product: CASRVLGHEKTYEQYF.